This entry lists 6 T cell receptor beta chains sequenced from one sample in a study of technical replicates of blood from a few donors. Repertoires were generated with immunoSEQ multiplex PCR, while TCRdb's copy carries only in-frame clones and drops some. The sample has 75,000 to 85,000 clones, approximately 94% seen once. The sequencing input was T cells isolated from PBMCs. The receptor source for this set is a human donor in good health.

The J gene is TRBJ2-2, the V gene TRBV5-1, with TRBD2 matching 7 bases. The CDR3 is made up of 13 amino acids. Germline CDR1 is SGHRS and CDR2 is YFSETQ. V was clipped by 6 bases and J by 6 bases; unmatched bases: 5. This CDR3 reads CASTGLGPGELFF. The CDR3 DNA is TGCGCCAGCACAGGACTAGGTCCCGGGGAGCTGTTTTTT.

The chain employs TRBV27 and TRBJ2-7; D may be TRBD2 (7 bases). The CDR3 totals 14 residues. Trimming pared 8 bases from V and 5 bases from J, leaving 19 bases between. Per the germline V gene, CDR1 is MNHEY and CDR2 is SMNVEV (reference sequence). The CDR3: CASSHSGGGDEQYF. Here the CDR3 DNA reads TGTGCCAGCTCTCATAGTGGCGGGGGCGACGAGCAGTACTTC.

The chain joins TRBV19 to TRBJ2-7, with 8 bases lining up with TRBD2. The CDR3 runs 16 residues. V trimming: 5 bases; J trimming: 3 bases; junction bases outside the gene matches: 12. Germline V gene lookup returns CDR1 LNHDA and CDR2 SQIVND (reference sequence). The CDR3 bases are TGTGCCAGTAGTGGCGGGACGGGAGGGCCGGACTACGAGCAGTACTTC. Translated: CASSGGTGGPDYEQYF.

J is TRBJ2-7 and V is TRBV10-3; 12 nucleotides agree with TRBD2. This CDR3 contains 15 residues. From germline, CDR1 is ENHRY and CDR2 SYGVKD. V lost 0 bases and J lost 4; bases outside the gene matches: 1. The CDR3, as DNA: TGTGCCATCAGTGAGTCGACTAGCGGGAGTTACGAGCAGTACTTC. It yields the protein CAISESTSGSYEQYF.

This chain links TRBV6-5 with TRBJ2-7; D ambiguous. CDR1 MNHEY and CDR2 SVGAGI come from the germline V gene. V lost 6 bases to trimming and J lost 5 bases, with 14 bases between them. The CDR3 consists of 13 residues. In nucleotides, the CDR3 is TGTGCCAGCAGCCCAAGCCTGAAGCACGAGCAGTACTTC. Translating gives CASSPSLKHEQYF.

This clone was found once. This chain connects TRBV28 to TRBJ2-3, with 7 positions matching TRBD2. Germline V gene lookup returns CDR1 MDHEN and CDR2 SYDVKM. V gave up 3 bases and J gave up 3 bases; unmatched junction bases: 6. The CDR3 runs 15 residues. The CDR3 DNA sequence: TGTGCCAGCAGTTTTCATGGCGGGAGTACAGATACGCAGTATTTT. Its protein is CASSFHGGSTDTQYF.